These 28 T cell receptor beta chains originate from one sample sequenced in a study of shared clonotypes between healthy human individuals. The data were produced by immunoSEQ multiplex PCR, yet TCRdb's version contains in-frame clones alone and is incomplete. The sample lists roughly 2 million clones; approximately 95% were seen once. CD8 cells classed as naive were CD45RO-negative and positively selected for CCR7, excluding terminally differentiated effector memory CD45RA+ cells. The sequencing input was naive CD8+ T cells sorted from blood. These receptor sequences come from a young man in good health.

The rearrangement uses TRBV5-1 and TRBJ2-5, with 9 bases lining up with TRBD1. The CDR3 contains 16 residues. The trim removed 4 bases at V and 3 bases at J, leaving 10 bases unmatched. Looked up from germline, CDR1 is SGHRS and CDR2 is YFSETQ. This CDR3 is CASSLYRDREKETQYF. The DNA for the CDR3 is TGCGCCAGCAGCCTCTACCGGGACAGGGAAAAAGAGACCCAGTACTTC.

The V and J genes are TRBV6-1 and TRBJ2-7; TRBD1 or TRBD2 may be the D gene (5 bases each). Germline V CDR1 and CDR2: MNHNS, SASEGT. Trimming removed 1 base at V and 6 bases at J, with 10 bases between. CDR3 length: 13 residues. The CDR3 here is CASSEDAGSEQYF. Here the CDR3 DNA reads TGTGCCAGCAGTGAAGACGCAGGGAGCGAGCAGTACTTC.

This sequence joins TRBV7-9 and TRBJ2-7, with TRBD2 matching 7 bases. With 7 bases clipped from V and 3 bases from J, the junction kept 9 bases outside the gene matches. Germline V CDR1 and CDR2: SEHNR, FQNEAQ (reference sequence). The CDR3 has 14 amino acids. DNA for the CDR3: TGTGCCAGCAACAACCGGGGGGACCTCTACGAGCAGTACTTC. It yields the protein CASNNRGDLYEQYF.

The V call is TRBV4-2, the J call TRBJ1-1, with 9 bases matching TRBD1. The CDR3 totals 14 residues. The trim removed 4 bases at V and 1 base at J, leaving 1 base unmatched. Germline-derived CDR1 and CDR2 are LGHNA and YNFKEQ. The CDR3 DNA sequence: TGTGCCAGCAGCCTGGGACAGGGGAACACTGAAGCTTTCTTT. It translates to CASSLGQGNTEAFF.

Note on this clone: In the same sample, other DNA sequences code for this CDR3. In DNA form, the CDR3 reads TGTGCCAGCAGCGTAGGAGGTGGAACCGGGGAGCTGTTTTTT. Protein sequence: CASSVGGGTGELFF. This chain joins TRBV9 and TRBJ2-2, with D hard to call. The CDR3 extends over 14 amino acids. CDR1 and CDR2 (germline): SGDLS, YYNGEE. Trimming removed 0 bases at V and 5 bases at J, with 8 bases between.

This clone showed up just a few times. This CDR3 is also generated by other DNA sequences in the sample. The chain has TRBV27 and TRBJ1-2, with TRBD1 matching over 7 bases. The CDR3 has 13 amino acids. Germline assignment: CDR1 MNHEY and CDR2 SMNVEV (reference sequence). With 5 bases clipped from V and 2 bases from J, the junction kept 2 bases outside the gene matches. CDR3 amino acids: CASSPTGNYGYTF. The CDR3 nucleotides are TGTGCCAGCAGTCCGACAGGGAACTATGGCTACACCTTC.

About this clone: This same CDR3 is encoded by further DNA sequences in the sample. CDR3: CASSFGGNSPLHF. The CDR3 bases are TGTGCCAGCAGTTTCGGGGGGAATTCACCCCTCCACTTT. V usage is TRBV27 and J usage is TRBJ1-6; TRBD1 is a possible D gene (5 bases). Trimming took 3 bases from V and 7 from J, leaving 7 bases between them. The CDR3 is made up of 13 amino acids. Germline CDR1 and CDR2: MNHEY and SMNVEV (reference sequence).

The gene calls are TRBV5-1 and TRBJ2-7, with 10 nucleotides matching TRBD2. The CDR3 runs 18 residues. The V and J ends lost 2 bases and 2 bases, in that order; junction bases with no gene match: 13. Germline V lookup: CDR1 SGHRS, CDR2 YFSETQ. CDR3 sequence reads: CASSFSPVTSGATYEQYF. The CDR3 DNA follows: TGCGCCAGCAGCTTTTCGCCTGTAACTAGCGGGGCAACCTACGAGCAGTACTTC. Full variable domain (remainder filled in from reference TRBV5-1 and TRBJ2-7): KAGVTQTPRYLIKTRGQQVTLSCSPISGHRSVSWYQQTPGQGLQFLFEYFSETQRNKGNFPGRFSGRQFSNSRSEMNVSTLELGDSALYLCASSFSPVTSGATYEQYFGPGTRLTVT.

The chain carries TRBV9 and TRBJ2-3; 9 bases align to TRBD1. Germline loops: CDR1 SGDLS, CDR2 YYNGEE. This CDR3 is built from 14 residues. V was pared by 3 bases and J by 4 bases, with 3 bases of the junction left unmatched. Written as DNA, the CDR3 is TGTGCCAGCAGCGGCACAGGGGGCGCAGATACGCAGTATTTT. It specifies CASSGTGGADTQYF.

The gene calls are TRBV5-4 and TRBJ2-5; D is possibly TRBD1 or TRBD2 (6 bases each). CDR3 length equals 15 residues. Trimming cost V 4 bases and J 1 base, with 14 bases left between them. Germline V gene data show CDR1 as SGHNT and CDR2 as YYREEE (reference sequence). CDR3 sequence: CASSPWGALQETQYF. The DNA of the CDR3 is TGTGCCAGCAGCCCCTGGGGGGCCCTCCAAGAGACCCAGTACTTC.

The chain couples TRBV11-2 to TRBJ1-2, with D possibly TRBD1 on 5 matching bases. Germline values: CDR1 SGHAT, CDR2 FQNNGV. There are 17 residues in the CDR3. V lost 1 base and J 5 bases, leaving 20 bases between the germline ends. This chain's CDR3 is CASSLVAGTPVGYGYTF. The CDR3 nucleotides read TGTGCCAGCAGCTTAGTGGCGGGGACGCCGGTTGGATATGGCTACACCTTC.

The chain uses TRBV13 and TRBJ2-2; D gene unclear. V gave up 5 bases and J gave up 2 bases, with 21 bases separating them. The CDR3 sequence is 18 residues long. CDR1 and CDR2 from the germline V gene are PRHDT and FYEKMQ (reference sequence). The CDR3 DNA reads as TGTGCCAGCAGCACCCGGACGGTCGGCGGAAAAAACACCGGGGAGCTGTTTTTT. Protein sequence: CASSTRTVGGKNTGELFF.

CDR3 sequence reads: CASSFKGPGFGASYEQYF. DNA for the CDR3: TGTGCCAGCAGTTTTAAAGGCCCGGGATTCGGGGCCTCCTACGAGCAGTACTTC. V and J are TRBV27 and TRBJ2-7; D assignment may be TRBD1 or TRBD2 (5 bases each). The CDR3 length is 18 residues. Germline loops: CDR1 MNHEY, CDR2 SMNVEV (reference sequence). The V end was cut by 3 bases, the J end by 0 bases, with 21 bases between.

J is TRBJ1-5 and V is TRBV28; D ambiguous. The CDR3 contains 11 residues. Trimming pared 6 bases from V and 5 bases from J, leaving 5 bases between. CDR1 and CDR2 (germline): MDHEN, SYDVKM. CDR3 residues: CASSYDQPQHF. CDR3 DNA sequence: TGTGCCAGCAGCTACGATCAGCCCCAGCATTTT.

The CDR3 bases are TGTGCCAGCAGTGTAGGGGACGGGATAGACCGCCTTAGCACAGATACGCAGTATTTT. Its protein product is CASSVGDGIDRLSTDTQYF. V and J are TRBV2 and TRBJ2-3, with D perhaps given as TRBD1 or TRBD2 (5 bases each). Germline V gives CDR1 SNHLY, CDR2 FYNNEI. The CDR3 is 19 residues long. Trimming cost V 4 bases and J 0 bases, with 23 bases left between them. The full variable domain, completed using reference TRBV2 and TRBJ2-3, is EPEVTQTPSHQVTQMGQEVILRCVPISNHLYFYWYRQILGQKVEFLVSFYNNEISEKSEIFDDQFSVERPDGSNFTLKIRSTKLEDSAMYFCASSVGDGIDRLSTDTQYFGPGTRLTVL.

This chain uses TRBV4-1 with TRBJ2-3, with D unclear. The CDR3 covers 15 residues. The ends were cut back, 1 base at V and 1 base at J, with 9 bases in the middle. Germline CDR1 MGHRA, CDR2 YSYEKL. The CDR3 here is CASSQATDRTDTQYF. CDR3 DNA sequence: TGCGCCAGCAGCCAAGCGACGGACCGCACAGATACGCAGTATTTT.

The table lists this clone with a count of one. The genes are TRBV28 and TRBJ1-6; D call uncertain. Germline values: CDR1 MDHEN, CDR2 SYDVKM. The V and J ends lost 6 bases and 1 base respectively, with 16 bases between them. This CDR3 has 17 amino acids. CDR3 in DNA: TGTGCCAGCAGCTCGAGGACGGTAGGGTCCTATAATTCACCCCTCCACTTT. It yields the protein CASSSRTVGSYNSPLHF.

V is TRBV30 and J is TRBJ1-2; TRBD1 aligns across 8 bases. Germline loops: CDR1 GTSNPN, CDR2 SVGIG (reference sequence). V dropped 3 bases and J dropped 7; count of bases not matched to a gene: 7. This CDR3 has 13 amino acids. CDR3 protein: CAWSDTGGSGYTF. CDR3 sequence (DNA): TGTGCCTGGAGCGATACAGGGGGATCTGGCTACACCTTC.

A remark on this clone: In the same sample, other DNA sequences code for this CDR3. The chain joins TRBV5-4 to TRBJ2-7; no clear D. The V and J ends lost 4 bases and 2 bases respectively, with 10 bases between them. From germline, CDR1 is SGHNT and CDR2 YYREEE (reference sequence). The CDR3 contains 13 residues. Here the CDR3 reads CASSPGPAYEQYF. The CDR3, as DNA: TGTGCCAGCAGCCCCGGACCAGCCTACGAGCAGTACTTC.

V gene TRBV2 combines with J gene TRBJ2-7; no clear D gene. Trimming took off 2 bases at V and 4 bases at J, with 18 bases between the two ends. Germline-derived CDR1 and CDR2 are SNHLY and FYNNEI. The CDR3 consists of 16 residues. CDR3 nucleotide sequence: TGTGCCAGCAGTGAAAGTATGGGCGTTCAATCTTACGAGCAGTACTTC. Protein: CASSESMGVQSYEQYF.

The chain links TRBV7-2 to TRBJ2-2; 10 bases fit TRBD2. The CDR3 contains 17 residues. Germline V CDR1 and CDR2: SGHTA, FQGNSA. The J segment lost 7 bases and the V segment lost 2 bases, leaving 10 bases of the junction unmatched. Here the CDR3 DNA reads TGTGCCAGCAGCTTAAGGGATAGCGCTAGCGGGAGCGGGGAGCTGTTTTTT. The encoded protein is CASSLRDSASGSGELFF.

The genes are TRBV5-1 and TRBJ2-2, with 9 bases aligning to TRBD1. Germline CDR1 SGHRS, CDR2 YFSETQ. This CDR3 is built from 16 residues. The junction had 5 bases not matched to a gene; V was cut back by 0 bases and J by 5 bases. In nucleotides, the CDR3 is TGCGCCAGCAGCTTGGTGGACAGGGGATTGACCGGGGAGCTGTTTTTT. Amino acids: CASSLVDRGLTGELFF.

This rearrangement joins TRBV29-1 to TRBJ2-7; D is possibly TRBD1 (5 bases). V lost 6 bases and J lost 3, with 15 bases in between. Germline CDR1 reads SQVTM; CDR2 reads ANQGSEA. The CDR3 spans 13 residues. This CDR3 reads CSVQGGHLYEQYF. The CDR3 region has the DNA TGCAGCGTCCAAGGCGGACACCTCTACGAGCAGTACTTC.

The chain uses TRBV9 and TRBJ2-7, with a weak D call TRBD1 (5 bases). Trimming stripped 0 bases from V and 8 bases from J, with 15 bases between. The CDR3 runs 14 residues. The germline gives CDR1 SGDLS, CDR2 YYNGEE. The CDR3 region has the DNA TGTGCCAGCAGCGTAGAGGGGCCCGGTTTCAAGCAGTACTTC. Residues: CASSVEGPGFKQYF.

This clone was detected once. The rearrangement uses TRBV7-9 and TRBJ2-2; D unresolved. The germline V gene encodes CDR1 SEHNR and CDR2 FQNEAQ (reference sequence). Deletions cut 1 base from V and 5 bases from J, with 8 bases between. The CDR3 length is 14 residues. The CDR3, as DNA: TGTGCCAGCAGCTTAGGCAGTTGGACCGGGGAGCTGTTTTTT. Its translation: CASSLGSWTGELFF.

The CDR3 sequence: CASSQSGEGDTQYF. CDR3 coding DNA: TGTGCCAGCAGCCAATCAGGCGAGGGAGATACGCAGTATTTT. The rearrangement joins TRBV4-2 to TRBJ2-3; perhaps TRBD2 as D (5 bases). This CDR3 is 14 amino acids long. Germline CDR1 LGHNA, CDR2 YNFKEQ. Trimming removed 2 bases at V and 5 bases at J, with 11 bases between.

The V call is TRBV13, the J call TRBJ2-1; TRBD1 matches at 7 bases. The CDR3 loop spans 15 amino acids. Germline CDR1 reads PRHDT; CDR2 reads FYEKMQ (reference sequence). V was pared by 4 bases and J by 2 bases, with 5 bases of the junction left unmatched. The CDR3 loop reads CASSWGQSPYNEQFF. The CDR3 DNA reads as TGTGCCAGCAGCTGGGGACAGTCCCCCTACAATGAGCAGTTCTTC.

The rearrangement links TRBV5-1 to TRBJ2-5, with a tentative D call TRBD1 (6 bases). Germline lookup yields CDR1 SGHRS and CDR2 YFSETQ. CDR3 length: 14 residues. V lost 3 bases and J lost 3, with 12 bases in between. CDR3 region: CASSWWTVEETQYF. The CDR3 DNA sequence: TGCGCCAGCAGCTGGTGGACAGTCGAAGAGACCCAGTACTTC.